This TCR beta chain was documented in a study of blood T cell repertoires in COVID-19. Study at large: Sites in the United States, Italy and Spain provided acute and convalescent COVID-19 samples.

Germline CDR1 is MNHEY and CDR2 is SVGAGI. V lost 5 bases and J lost 6; bases outside the gene matches: 9. This CDR3 is 15 amino acids long. Per the original methods: The assay estimated nucleated cells by amplifying reference gene primers. Produced via immunoSEQ multiplex PCR; TCRdb's table is partial and in-frame only. The V and J calls and clone size come from that table; D and trimming were worked out from the DNA. The sample has approximately 60,000 clones; 70% to 90% are singletons. The source of this sequence is a man in his fifties or sixties with active or convalescent COVID-19. The sequencing sample was made of peripheral blood. The chain employs TRBV6-5 and TRBJ2-1, with 8 bases aligning to TRBD2. CDR3 DNA: TGTGCCAGCAGTCCCCAGCGGGGGCGAAGCAATGAGCAGTTCTTC. Translating gives CASSPQRGRSNEQFF.